These 29 T cell receptor beta chains were sequenced from one sample in a study of cytomegalovirus exposure and HLA in healthy donors. Sequenced by immunoSEQ multiplex PCR; TCRdb stores in-frame clones only, minus some. The data hold under 95,000 clones, with roughly 95% observed a single time. Sequenced input: PBMCs. All receptors derive from a woman aged 18-30 years in good health and CMV-seropositive.

J is TRBJ1-1 and V is TRBV30, with no clear D. Germline assignment: CDR1 GTSNPN and CDR2 SVGIG (reference sequence). V lost 3 bases to trimming and J lost 7 bases, with 9 bases between them. CDR3 length equals 11 residues. In nucleotides, the CDR3 is TGTGCCTGGAGCGCCGGGATTGAAGCTTTCTTT. Its translation: CAWSAGIEAFF.

The genes are TRBV6-5 and TRBJ2-5, with 8 bases matching TRBD2. Per germline, CDR1 MNHEY and CDR2 SVGAGI. The length of the CDR3 is 14 residues. With 8 bases clipped from V and 6 bases from J, the junction kept 11 bases outside the gene matches. Written as DNA, the CDR3 is TGTGCCAGCGGTAGCGGGGCGGCCCTTCAGACCCAGTACTTC. Its translation is CASGSGAALQTQYF.

The J gene is TRBJ2-1, the V gene TRBV9; TRBD2 agrees at 8 bases. Looked up from germline, CDR1 is SGDLS and CDR2 is YYNGEE. This CDR3 has 19 residues. V lost 3 bases, J lost 13 bases, and 27 bases stayed unmatched. The CDR3 sequence: CASSAGGGLGLTPETRQFF. The CDR3 DNA reads TGTGCCAGCAGCGCCGGGGGGGGACTAGGGTTAACTCCAGAAACAAGACAGTTCTTC.

The chain joins TRBV6-5 to TRBJ2-1; TRBD2 matches at 8 bases. With 6 bases clipped from V and 2 bases from J, the junction kept 3 bases outside the gene matches. Germline values: CDR1 MNHEY, CDR2 SVGAGI. The CDR3 length is 14 residues. DNA of the CDR3: TGTGCCAGCAGGCCGGGACTAGCCTACAATGAGCAGTTCTTC. It is translated as CASRPGLAYNEQFF.

V and J are TRBV19 and TRBJ1-1; 7 positions match TRBD1. J gave up 8 bases and V 5 bases, and 11 bases lay outside the gene matches. The CDR3 has 14 amino acids. CDR1 is LNHDA, CDR2 SQIVND, per germline (reference sequence). The CDR3 bases are TGTGCCAGTAGTCCTGGGCAGGGGGAACGGGAAGCTTTCTTT. Translated, it gives CASSPGQGEREAFF.

This chain joins TRBV19 and TRBJ1-3; the D gene is possibly TRBD1 (5 bases). Germline-derived CDR1 and CDR2 are LNHDA and SQIVND (reference sequence). This CDR3 is built from 15 residues. Trimming removed 9 bases at V and 1 base at J, with 16 bases between. The CDR3 is CASAWQGDSGNTIYF. The CDR3, as DNA: TGTGCCAGCGCCTGGCAGGGTGATTCTGGAAACACCATATATTTT.

The count of this clone is one. The V and J genes are TRBV5-1 and TRBJ2-7, with TRBD2 matching over 9 bases. The V gene end was trimmed by 3 bases and the J gene end by 2 bases; junction bases not matched to a gene: 9. Germline V gene sequence: CDR1 SGHRS, CDR2 YFSETQ. This CDR3 region has 16 residues. The CDR3 sequence: CASSSRATSGAYEQYF. CDR3 DNA sequence: TGCGCCAGCAGCTCTAGAGCGACTAGCGGTGCCTACGAGCAGTACTTC.

This clone has just a few counts. CDR3 protein: CASSPPGDSVYEQYF. DNA for the CDR3: TGTGCCAGCAGTCCACCAGGGGATTCGGTCTACGAGCAGTACTTC. J is TRBJ2-7 and V is TRBV28; possibly TRBD1 for D (6 bases). V was cut by 5 bases and J by 3 bases, with 17 bases left in between. There are 15 residues in the CDR3. The germline V gene encodes CDR1 MDHEN and CDR2 SYDVKM.

The count of this clone is one. V and J are TRBV4-3 and TRBJ1-5, with 7 bases matching TRBD1. Germline-derived CDR1 and CDR2 are LGHNA and YSLEER. With V trimmed by 0 bases and J by 5 bases, 4 bases remained unmatched. This CDR3 comprises 15 residues. CDR3 residues: CASSQDIQGDQPQHF. Here the CDR3 DNA reads TGCGCCAGCAGCCAAGATATCCAGGGGGATCAGCCCCAGCATTTT.

This CDR3 reads CASNYNLGTGELFF. CDR3 DNA sequence: TGTGCCAGCAACTATAACCTCGGTACCGGGGAGCTGTTTTTT. The chain has TRBV2 and TRBJ2-2; D is ambiguous. V was cut by 7 bases and J by 5 bases, with 14 bases left in between. CDR1 and CDR2 (germline): SNHLY, FYNNEI. The CDR3 runs to 14 residues.

CDR3 nucleotides: TGTGCCACCAGCAGACAGGGCTTTGGGGCCAACGTCCTGACTTTC. It encodes CATSRQGFGANVLTF. The gene calls are TRBV15 and TRBJ2-6; tentatively, D is TRBD1 (5 bases). The CDR3 covers 15 residues. Looked up from germline, CDR1 is LNHNV and CDR2 is YYDKDF (reference sequence). V lost 2 bases and J 3 bases, leaving 8 bases between the germline ends. Full variable domain (remainder filled in from reference TRBV15 and TRBJ2-6): DAMVIQNPRYQVTQFGKPVTLSCSQTLNHNVMYWYQQKSSQAPKLLFHYYDKDFNNEADTPDNFQSRRPNTSFCFLDIRSPGLGDTAMYLCATSRQGFGANVLTFGAGSRLTVL.

The chain is built from TRBV4-2 and TRBJ1-2; possible D gene TRBD1, 5 bases. This CDR3 is 16 amino acids long. Trimming took 0 bases from V and 7 from J, leaving 18 bases between them. CDR1 and CDR2 (germline): LGHNA, YNFKEQ. The CDR3 loop is CASSQDGRGRGSGYTF. The CDR3 region has the DNA TGTGCCAGCAGCCAAGATGGGAGGGGACGTGGCAGTGGCTACACCTTC.

The chain combines TRBV9 with TRBJ2-7; 8 bases agree with TRBD2. The CDR3 spans 14 residues. The ends lost 3 bases at V and 7 bases at J; junction bases unmatched: 9. Germline lookup yields CDR1 SGDLS and CDR2 YYNGEE. CDR3 protein: CASSAVGGADEQYF. The CDR3 DNA reads TGTGCCAGCAGCGCGGTCGGGGGGGCGGATGAGCAGTACTTC.

This sequence joins TRBV5-1 and TRBJ2-7; 9 bases are shared with TRBD2. Trimming removed 0 bases from V and 3 bases from J; junction bases left unmatched: 10. The CDR3 has 17 residues. Per germline, CDR1 SGHRS and CDR2 YFSETQ. Here the CDR3 reads CASSLASPASGNYEQYF. CDR3 bases: TGCGCCAGCAGCTTGGCTTCCCCGGCTAGCGGGAACTACGAGCAGTACTTC.

The CDR3 nucleotides read TGTGCCAGCAGTTCCGTCGACAGGAACAATGAGCAGTTCTTC. This codes for CASSSVDRNNEQFF. The chain is built from TRBV6-6 and TRBJ2-1, with a possible D match to TRBD1 (6 bases). Germline CDR1 MNHNY, CDR2 SVGAGI (reference sequence). The CDR3 extends over 14 amino acids. V was clipped by 4 bases and J by 5 bases, with 12 bases between them.

This sequence joins TRBV12-5 and TRBJ1-3; TRBD1 agrees at 7 bases. V was pared by 4 bases and J by 3 bases, with 6 bases of the junction left unmatched. CDR3 length equals 15 residues. Looked up from germline, CDR1 is LGHNT and CDR2 is FRNRAP. The CDR3 coding sequence is TGTGCTAGTGGTTCAGGGGACAGCCATGGAAACACCATATATTTT. Its translation is CASGSGDSHGNTIYF.

The chain employs TRBV4-3 and TRBJ2-7; 9 bases match TRBD1. Germline trimming cut 0 bases from V and 1 base from J; bases unmatched to any gene: 4. The length of the CDR3 is 16 residues. The germline V gene encodes CDR1 LGHNA and CDR2 YSLEER. The CDR3 nucleotides read TGCGCCAGCAGCCAAGAGACAGGGGGGGGTTCCTACGAGCAGTACTTC. Translation gives CASSQETGGGSYEQYF.

The J gene is TRBJ2-7, the V gene TRBV28, with D hard to call. The CDR3 sequence is 15 residues long. Between the trimmed V and J ends, which lost 6 bases and 0 bases, there was a span of 15 bases. CDR1 is MDHEN and CDR2 is SYDVKM in the germline V gene. The CDR3: CASSPAGLSSYEQYF. CDR3 bases: TGTGCCAGCAGCCCCGCTGGGCTAAGCTCCTACGAGCAGTACTTC.

The CDR3 region is CASSITSSGTEAFF. The CDR3 DNA is TGTGCCAGTAGTATCACCTCCTCGGGGACTGAAGCTTTCTTT. This chain connects TRBV19 to TRBJ1-1; D unclear. Trimming took 3 bases from V and 5 from J, leaving 13 bases between them. Germline loops: CDR1 LNHDA, CDR2 SQIVND (reference sequence). CDR3 length: 14 amino acids.

To note about this clone: At one end, the junction sequence differs from germline, possibly due to a read error. V and J are TRBV10-3 and TRBJ2-7; 8 bases are shared with TRBD1. The CDR3 is 14 amino acids. Per the germline V gene, CDR1 is ENHRY and CDR2 is SYGVKD. The CDR3 bases are TGTGCCATAAGTGACAGGGGCCTCTCCTACGAGCAGTACTTC. It yields the protein CAISDRGLSYEQYF.

The chain couples TRBV11-2 to TRBJ2-5; the match to TRBD1 covers 11 bases. This CDR3 has 17 amino acids. J gave up 4 bases and V 4 bases, and 11 bases lay outside the gene matches. The germline V gene has CDR1 SGHAT and CDR2 FQNNGV. The CDR3 DNA reads as TGTGCCAGCAGCTCTGGACAGGGGGCCTTACGGAGAGAGACCCAGTACTTC. This sequence encodes CASSSGQGALRRETQYF.

The chain links TRBV10-1 to TRBJ1-3; TRBD1 is a possible D gene (5 bases). Germline CDR1 is WNHNN and CDR2 is SYGVQD (reference sequence). This CDR3 has 15 amino acids. The ends were cut back, 0 bases at V and 9 bases at J, with 15 bases in the middle. CDR3 region: CASSESEDPGGTIYF. The CDR3 nucleotides read TGCGCCAGCAGTGAGTCCGAAGACCCCGGGGGCACCATATATTTT.

The table lists this clone with a count of one. Written as DNA, the CDR3 is TGTGCCAGCAGTGACGTAGACAGGGGGCTTGTTAGCACTGAAGCTTTCTTT. Its protein product is CASSDVDRGLVSTEAFF. The V gene is TRBV2, the J gene TRBJ1-1; 10 positions match TRBD1. CDR1 and CDR2 (germline): SNHLY, FYNNEI. This CDR3 is built from 17 residues. Losses at the gene ends were 3 bases for V and 4 bases for J; bases not matched to a gene: 11.

The chain combines TRBV29-1 with TRBJ2-5; 10 positions agree with TRBD1. CDR3 length: 12 amino acids. After removal of 4 bases from V and 9 bases from J, the junction contained 5 bases not matched to a gene. From germline, CDR1 is SQVTM and CDR2 ANQGSEA. Written as DNA, the CDR3 is TGCAGCGTTGGGACAGGGGGGGAGTCCCAGTACTTC. This gives the protein CSVGTGGESQYF.

The chain has TRBV5-8 and TRBJ2-5; 8 bases align to TRBD2. V lost 4 bases to trimming and J lost 4 bases; unmatched junction nucleotides: 21. Germline V lookup: CDR1 SGHTS, CDR2 YDEGEE. There are 19 residues in the CDR3. DNA for the CDR3: TGTGCCAGCAGCCCGAATTTGGGCATCGGGACTAGTTATGCAGAGACCCAGTACTTC. Residues: CASSPNLGIGTSYAETQYF.

The chain employs TRBV30 and TRBJ1-5; D perhaps matches TRBD1 (6 bases). This CDR3 has 13 residues. Trimming cost V 0 bases and J 6 bases, with 9 bases left between them. Germline CDR1 and CDR2: GTSNPN and SVGIG (reference sequence). DNA for the CDR3: TGTGCCTGGAGTGTAGCCAGGGGTCAGCCCCAGCATTTT. Its protein is CAWSVARGQPQHF.

This clone was detected only once. The genes are TRBV7-3 and TRBJ2-2; maybe TRBD1 (5 bases). V was shortened by 5 bases and J by 3 bases, with 10 bases between the two germline ends. Germline V gene lookup returns CDR1 SGHTA and CDR2 FQGTGA. The CDR3 has 14 residues. Here the CDR3 reads CASSLQAHTGELFF. The CDR3 bases are TGTGCCAGCAGCCTACAGGCCCACACCGGGGAGCTGTTTTTT.

The J gene is TRBJ1-1, the V gene TRBV7-2; D is possibly TRBD1 (5 bases). The V and J ends lost 0 bases and 0 bases respectively, with 20 bases between them. CDR1 and CDR2 (germline): SGHTA, FQGNSA. The CDR3 covers 19 residues. CDR3 amino acids: CASSLALSTDIRLNTEAFF. The CDR3 nucleotides are TGTGCCAGCAGCTTAGCCCTCAGTACGGACATTAGACTGAACACTGAAGCTTTCTTT.

The chain uses TRBV9 and TRBJ1-3, with a tentative D call TRBD1 (5 bases). The CDR3 spans 14 residues. From germline, CDR1 is SGDLS and CDR2 YYNGEE. V dropped 0 bases and J dropped 6 bases, with 10 bases sitting between them. CDR3 nucleotides: TGTGCCAGCAGCGTAGCAGGGAACTTAAACACCATATATTTT. It yields the protein CASSVAGNLNTIYF.